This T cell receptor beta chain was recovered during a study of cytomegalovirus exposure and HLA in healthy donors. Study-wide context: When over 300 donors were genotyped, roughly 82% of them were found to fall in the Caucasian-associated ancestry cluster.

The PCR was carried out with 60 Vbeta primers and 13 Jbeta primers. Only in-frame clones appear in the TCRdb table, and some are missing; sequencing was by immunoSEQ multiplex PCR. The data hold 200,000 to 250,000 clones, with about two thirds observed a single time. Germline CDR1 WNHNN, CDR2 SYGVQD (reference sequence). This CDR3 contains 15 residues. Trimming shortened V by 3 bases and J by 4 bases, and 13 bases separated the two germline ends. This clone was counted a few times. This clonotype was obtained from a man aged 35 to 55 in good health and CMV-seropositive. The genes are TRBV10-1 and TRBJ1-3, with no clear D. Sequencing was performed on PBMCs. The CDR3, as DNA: TGCGCCAGCAGTGATGGGAGCGCTGGAGGAAACACCATATATTTT. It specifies CASSDGSAGGNTIYF.